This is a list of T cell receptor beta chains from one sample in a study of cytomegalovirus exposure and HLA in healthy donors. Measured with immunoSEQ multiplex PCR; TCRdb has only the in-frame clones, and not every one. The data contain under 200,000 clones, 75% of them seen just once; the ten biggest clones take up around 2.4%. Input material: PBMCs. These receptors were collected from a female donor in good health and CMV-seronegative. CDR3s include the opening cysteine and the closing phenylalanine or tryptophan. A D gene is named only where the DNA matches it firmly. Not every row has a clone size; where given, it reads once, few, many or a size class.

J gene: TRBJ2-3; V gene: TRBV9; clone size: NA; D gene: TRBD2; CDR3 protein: CASSVSGRPGDTQYF; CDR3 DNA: TGTGCCAGCAGCGTTAGCGGGAGGCCGGGAGATACGCAGTATTTT
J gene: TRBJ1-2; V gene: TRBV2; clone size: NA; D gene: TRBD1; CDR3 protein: CASTGTGRLGGYTF; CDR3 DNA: TGTGCCAGCACCGGGACAGGGCGGCTTGGTGGCTACACCTTC
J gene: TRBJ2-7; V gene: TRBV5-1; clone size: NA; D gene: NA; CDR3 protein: CASSLRGSYEQYF; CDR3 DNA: TGCGCCAGCAGCTTAAGGGGATCCTACGAGCAGTACTTC
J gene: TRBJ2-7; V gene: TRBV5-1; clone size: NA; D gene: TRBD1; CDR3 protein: CASSLGGTGFYEQYF; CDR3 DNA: TGCGCCAGCAGCTTGGGGGGGACAGGGTTCTACGAGCAGTACTTC
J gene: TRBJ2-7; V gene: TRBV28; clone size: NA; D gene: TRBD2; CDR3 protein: CASSLGLAGALEQYF; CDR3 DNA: TGTGCCAGCAGTTTAGGACTAGCGGGGGCCCTGGAGCAGTACTTC
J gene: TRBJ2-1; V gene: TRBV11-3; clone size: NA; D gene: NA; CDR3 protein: CASSPGGFSGYNEQFF; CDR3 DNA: TGTGCCAGCAGCCCAGGAGGGTTTAGTGGCTACAATGAGCAGTTCTTC
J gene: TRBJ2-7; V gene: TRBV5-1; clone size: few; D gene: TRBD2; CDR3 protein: CASSRVGLAGRGQYF; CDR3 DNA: TGCGCCAGCAGCCGTGTGGGACTAGCGGGAAGGGGGCAGTACTTC
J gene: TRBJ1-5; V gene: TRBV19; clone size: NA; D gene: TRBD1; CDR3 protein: CASSDRAATQPQHF; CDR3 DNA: TGTGCCAGTTCGGACAGGGCAGCTACTCAGCCCCAGCATTTT
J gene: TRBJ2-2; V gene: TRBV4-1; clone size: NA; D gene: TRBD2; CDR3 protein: CASSQPGLSGTGELFF; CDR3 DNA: TGCGCCAGCAGTCAACCGGGACTATCGGGCACCGGGGAGCTGTTTTTT
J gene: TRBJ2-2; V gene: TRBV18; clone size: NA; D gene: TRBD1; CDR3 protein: CASSPGTGLPTGELFF; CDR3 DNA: TGTGCCAGCTCACCAGGGACAGGGCTCCCCACCGGGGAGCTGTTTTTT
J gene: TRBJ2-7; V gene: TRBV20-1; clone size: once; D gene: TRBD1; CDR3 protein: CSAPGGYEQYF; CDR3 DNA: TGCAGTGCTCCAGGGGGTTACGAGCAGTACTTC
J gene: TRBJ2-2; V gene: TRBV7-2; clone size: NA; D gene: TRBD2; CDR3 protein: CASSYHSGGNTGELFF; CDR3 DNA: TGTGCCAGCAGCTACCATAGCGGGGGGAACACCGGGGAGCTGTTTTTT
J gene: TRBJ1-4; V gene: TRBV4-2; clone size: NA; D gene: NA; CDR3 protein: CASSQRRRANEKLFF; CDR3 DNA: TGTGCCAGCAGCCAGAGGCGGCGGGCTAATGAAAAACTGTTTTTT
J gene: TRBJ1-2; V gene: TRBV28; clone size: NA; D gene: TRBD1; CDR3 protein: CASTPQGAGGYTF; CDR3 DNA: TGTGCCAGCACACCCCAGGGGGCTGGGGGCTACACCTTC
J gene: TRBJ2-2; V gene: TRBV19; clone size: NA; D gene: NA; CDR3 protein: CATPITPTGNTGELFF; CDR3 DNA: TGTGCCACCCCGATTACTCCCACAGGCAACACCGGGGAGCTGTTTTTT
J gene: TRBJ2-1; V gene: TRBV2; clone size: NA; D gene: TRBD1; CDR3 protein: CASSDDRADYNEQFF; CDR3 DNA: TGTGCCAGCAGTGATGACAGGGCAGACTACAATGAGCAGTTCTTC
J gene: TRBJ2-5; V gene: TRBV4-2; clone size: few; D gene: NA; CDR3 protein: CASSQDLSGIETQYF; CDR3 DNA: TGTGCCAGCAGCCAAGATCTTTCAGGGATAGAGACCCAGTACTTC
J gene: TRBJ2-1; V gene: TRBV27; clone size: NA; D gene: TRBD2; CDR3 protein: CASSQTSGRAYYYNEQFF; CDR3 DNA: TGTGCCAGCAGTCAAACTAGCGGGAGGGCGTACTATTACAATGAGCAGTTCTTC
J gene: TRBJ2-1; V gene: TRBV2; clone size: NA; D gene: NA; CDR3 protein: CASSALGQGRYNEQFF; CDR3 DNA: TGTGCCAGCAGTGCCCTGGGGCAGGGTAGGTACAATGAGCAGTTCTTC
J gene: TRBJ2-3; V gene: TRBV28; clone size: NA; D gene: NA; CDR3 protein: CASSLTLRGTDTQYF; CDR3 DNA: TGTGCCAGCAGTCTAACGCTGCGCGGCACAGATACGCAGTATTTT
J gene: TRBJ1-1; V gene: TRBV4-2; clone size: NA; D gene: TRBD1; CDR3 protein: CASSRDGQGNTEAFF; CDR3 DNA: TGTGCCAGCAGCCGGGACGGACAGGGGAACACTGAAGCTTTCTTT
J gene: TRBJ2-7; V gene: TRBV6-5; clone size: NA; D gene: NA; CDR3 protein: CASSYSSRAFEQYF; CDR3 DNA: TGTGCCAGCAGTTACTCGTCCAGGGCTTTCGAGCAGTACTTC
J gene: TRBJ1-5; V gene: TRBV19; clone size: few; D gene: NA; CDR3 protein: CASSIVVGAYSNQPQHF; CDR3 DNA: TGTGCCAGTAGTATAGTCGTAGGGGCCTATAGCAATCAGCCCCAGCATTTT
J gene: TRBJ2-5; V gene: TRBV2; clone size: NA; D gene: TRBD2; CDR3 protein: CASSGGGGPETQYF; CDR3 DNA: TGTGCCAGCAGTGGTGGGGGAGGGCCGGAGACCCAGTACTTC
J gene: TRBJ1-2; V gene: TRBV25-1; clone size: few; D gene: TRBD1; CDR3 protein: CASTPGTGGSIYGYTF; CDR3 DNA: TGTGCCAGCACCCCGGGGACAGGAGGATCCATCTATGGCTACACCTTC
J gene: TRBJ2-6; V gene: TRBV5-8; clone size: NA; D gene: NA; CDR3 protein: CASSSPGPGANVLTF; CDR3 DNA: TGTGCCAGCAGCTCTCCAGGGCCTGGGGCCAACGTCCTGACTTTC
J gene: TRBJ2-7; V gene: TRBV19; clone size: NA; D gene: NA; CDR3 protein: CASREVRPPGTYEQYF; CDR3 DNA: TGTGCCAGTAGGGAGGTGCGGCCGCCGGGAACCTACGAGCAGTACTTC
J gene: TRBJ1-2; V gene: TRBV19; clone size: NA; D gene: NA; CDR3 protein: CASSQGGGRGYTF; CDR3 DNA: TGTGCCAGTAGCCAGGGCGGGGGGCGAGGCTACACCTTC
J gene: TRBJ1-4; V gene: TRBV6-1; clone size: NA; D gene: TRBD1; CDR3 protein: CATRDRENEKLFF; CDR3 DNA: TGTGCCACCAGGGACAGGGAAAATGAAAAACTGTTTTTT
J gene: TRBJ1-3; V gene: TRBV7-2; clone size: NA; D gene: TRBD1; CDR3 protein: CASSPQTGSGNTIYF; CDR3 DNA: TGTGCCAGCAGCCCCCAGACAGGGTCTGGAAACACCATATATTTT
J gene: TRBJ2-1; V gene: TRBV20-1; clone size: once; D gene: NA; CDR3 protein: CSAGPGNEQFF; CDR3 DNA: TGCAGTGCTGGCCCAGGGAATGAGCAGTTCTTC
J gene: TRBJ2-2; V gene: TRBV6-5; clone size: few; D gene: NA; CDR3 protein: CASRDRPNTGELFF; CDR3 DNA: TGTGCCAGCAGGGACAGACCGAACACCGGGGAGCTGTTTTTT
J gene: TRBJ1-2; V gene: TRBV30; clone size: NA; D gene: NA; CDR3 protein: CAWSPSGNNGYTF; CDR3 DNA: TGTGCCTGGAGTCCCTCAGGGAACAATGGCTACACCTTC
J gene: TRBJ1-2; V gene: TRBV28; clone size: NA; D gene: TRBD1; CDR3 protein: CASSSRTGTSNYGYTF; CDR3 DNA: TGTGCCAGCAGTTCCAGGACAGGGACTTCTAACTATGGCTACACCTTC
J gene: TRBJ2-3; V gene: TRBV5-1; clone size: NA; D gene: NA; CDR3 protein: CASSPTRADTQYF; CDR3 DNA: TGCGCCAGCAGCCCCACTAGAGCAGATACGCAGTATTTT
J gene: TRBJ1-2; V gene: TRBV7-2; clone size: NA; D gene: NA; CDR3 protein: CASSPLWDYGYTF; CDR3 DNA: TGTGCCAGCAGCCCACTATGGGACTATGGCTACACCTTC
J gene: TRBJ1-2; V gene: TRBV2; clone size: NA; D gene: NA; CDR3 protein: CATSSLVRGGSYTF; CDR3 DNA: TGTGCCACCTCCTCCTTGGTCCGTGGGGGCAGCTACACCTTC
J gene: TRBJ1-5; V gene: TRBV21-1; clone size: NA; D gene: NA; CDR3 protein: CASSKRRGQGDPSNQPQHF; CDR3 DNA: TGTGCCAGCAGCAAAAGGAGGGGACAGGGGGACCCTAGCAATCAGCCCCAGCATTTT
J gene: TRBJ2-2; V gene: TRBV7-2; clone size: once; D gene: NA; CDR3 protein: CASSVTGGQPTGELFF; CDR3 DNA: TGTGCCAGCAGCGTTACTGGGGGACAACCCACCGGGGAGCTGTTTTTT
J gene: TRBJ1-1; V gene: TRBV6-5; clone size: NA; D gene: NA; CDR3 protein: CASSYSMSNTEAFF; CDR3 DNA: TGTGCCAGCAGTTACTCGATGAGCAACACTGAAGCTTTCTTT
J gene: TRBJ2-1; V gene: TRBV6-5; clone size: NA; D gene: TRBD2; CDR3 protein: CASRTGGPLNEQFF; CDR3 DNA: TGTGCCAGCAGGACGGGAGGGCCCTTAAATGAGCAGTTCTTC
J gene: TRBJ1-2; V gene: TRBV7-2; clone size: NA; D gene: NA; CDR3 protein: CASSLAEANYGYTF; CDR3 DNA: TGTGCCAGCAGCTTAGCAGAGGCCAACTATGGCTACACCTTC
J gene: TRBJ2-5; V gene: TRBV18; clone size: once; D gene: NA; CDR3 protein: CASSRDQETQYF; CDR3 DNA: TGTGCCAGCTCACGCGACCAAGAGACCCAGTACTTC
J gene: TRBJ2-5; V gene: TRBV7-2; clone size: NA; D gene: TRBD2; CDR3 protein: CASSLERLAAAPMAQYF; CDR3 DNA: TGTGCCAGCAGCTTAGAACGACTAGCGGCTGCTCCAATGGCCCAGTACTTC
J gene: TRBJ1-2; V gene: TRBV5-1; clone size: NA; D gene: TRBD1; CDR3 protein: CASRATGGLSYGYTF; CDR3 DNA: TGCGCCAGCAGGGCGACAGGGGGCTTAAGCTATGGCTACACCTTC
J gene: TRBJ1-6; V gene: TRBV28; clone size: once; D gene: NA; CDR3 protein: CASSNPRVPNSPLHF; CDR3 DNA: TGTGCCAGCAGTAATCCCAGGGTACCTAATTCACCCCTCCACTTT
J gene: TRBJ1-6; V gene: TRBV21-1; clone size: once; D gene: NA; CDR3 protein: CASSDSRGSPLHF; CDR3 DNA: TGTGCCAGCAGCGATTCGCGGGGTTCACCCCTCCACTTT
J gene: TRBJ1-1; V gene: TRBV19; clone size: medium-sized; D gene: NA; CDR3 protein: CASSIGQESAFF; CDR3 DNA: TGTGCCAGTAGTATAGGTCAGGAATCAGCTTTCTTT
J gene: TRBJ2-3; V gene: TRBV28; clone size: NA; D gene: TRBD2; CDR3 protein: CASSPRLAALTDTQYF; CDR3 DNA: TGTGCCAGCAGTCCCAGACTAGCGGCTCTCACAGATACGCAGTATTTT
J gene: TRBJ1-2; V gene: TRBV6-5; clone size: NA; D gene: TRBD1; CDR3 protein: CASSYTGGSGYGYTF; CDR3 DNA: TGTGCCAGCAGTTACACAGGGGGTTCCGGCTATGGCTACACCTTC